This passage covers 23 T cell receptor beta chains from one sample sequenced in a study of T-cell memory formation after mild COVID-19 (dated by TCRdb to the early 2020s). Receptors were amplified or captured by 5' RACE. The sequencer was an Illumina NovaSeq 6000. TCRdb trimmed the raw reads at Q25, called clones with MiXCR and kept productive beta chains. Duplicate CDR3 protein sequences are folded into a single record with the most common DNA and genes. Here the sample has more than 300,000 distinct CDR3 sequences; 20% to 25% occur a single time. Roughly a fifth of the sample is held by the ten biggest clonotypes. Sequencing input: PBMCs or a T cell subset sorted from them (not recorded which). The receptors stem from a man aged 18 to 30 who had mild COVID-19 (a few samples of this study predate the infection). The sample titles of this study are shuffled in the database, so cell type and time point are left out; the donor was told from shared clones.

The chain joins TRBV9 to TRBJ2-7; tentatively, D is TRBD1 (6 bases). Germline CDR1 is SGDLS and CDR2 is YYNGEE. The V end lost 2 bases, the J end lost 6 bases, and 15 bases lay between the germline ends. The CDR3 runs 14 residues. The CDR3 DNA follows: TGTGCCAGCAGCGTGGAACAGGGCGCCTCCGAGCAGTACTTC. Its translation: CASSVEQGASEQYF.

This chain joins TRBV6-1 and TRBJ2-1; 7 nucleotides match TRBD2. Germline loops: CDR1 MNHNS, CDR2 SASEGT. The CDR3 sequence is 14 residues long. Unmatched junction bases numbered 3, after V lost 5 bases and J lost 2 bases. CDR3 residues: CASSYGGTYNEQFF. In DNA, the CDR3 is TGTGCCAGCAGTTACGGGGGGACCTACAATGAGCAGTTCTTC.

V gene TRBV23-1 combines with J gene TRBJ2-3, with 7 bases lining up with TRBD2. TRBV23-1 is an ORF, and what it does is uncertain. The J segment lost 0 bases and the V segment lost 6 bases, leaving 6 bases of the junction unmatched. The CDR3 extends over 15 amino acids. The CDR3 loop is CASSPSSGSTDTQYF. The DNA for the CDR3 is TGCGCCAGCAGCCCCTCTAGCGGAAGCACAGATACGCAGTATTTT.

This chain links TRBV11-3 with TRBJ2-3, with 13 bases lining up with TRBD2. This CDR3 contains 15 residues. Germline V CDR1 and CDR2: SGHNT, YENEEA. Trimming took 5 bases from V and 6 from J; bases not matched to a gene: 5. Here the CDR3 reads CASSRVLAGGDTQYF. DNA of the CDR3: TGTGCCAGCAGCCGCGTACTAGCGGGGGGGGATACGCAGTATTTT. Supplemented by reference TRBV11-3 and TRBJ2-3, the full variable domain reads EAGVVQSPRYKIIEKKQPVAFWCNPISGHNTLYWYLQNLGQGPELLIRYENEEAVDDSQLPKDRFSAERLKGVDSTLKIQPAELGDSAVYLCASSRVLAGGDTQYFGPGTRLTVL.

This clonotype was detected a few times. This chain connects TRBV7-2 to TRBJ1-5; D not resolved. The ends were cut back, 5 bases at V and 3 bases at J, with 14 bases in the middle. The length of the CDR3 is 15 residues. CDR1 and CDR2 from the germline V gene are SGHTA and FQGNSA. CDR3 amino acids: CASSTMGGLNQPQHF. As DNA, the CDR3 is TGTGCCAGCAGCACCATGGGCGGTCTCAATCAGCCCCAGCATTTT. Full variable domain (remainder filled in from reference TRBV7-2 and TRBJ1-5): GAGVSQSPSNKVTEKGKDVELRCDPISGHTALYWYRQSLGQGLEFLIYFQGNSAPDKSGLPSDRFSAERTGGSVSTLTIQRTQQEDSAVYLCASSTMGGLNQPQHFGDGTRLSIL.

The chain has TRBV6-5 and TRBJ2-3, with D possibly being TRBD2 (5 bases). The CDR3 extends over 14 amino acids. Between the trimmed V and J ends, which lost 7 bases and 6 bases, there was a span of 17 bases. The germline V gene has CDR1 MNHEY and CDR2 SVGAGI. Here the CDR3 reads CASTPPGYRDTQYF. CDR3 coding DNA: TGTGCCAGCACTCCCCCGGGGTATCGGGATACGCAGTATTTT.

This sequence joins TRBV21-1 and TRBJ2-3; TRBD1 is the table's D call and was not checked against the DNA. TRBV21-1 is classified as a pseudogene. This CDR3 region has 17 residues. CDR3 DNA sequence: TGTGCCAGCAGCAAAAAGGGGCCGGAAATCGACACAGATACGCAGTATTTT. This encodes CASSKKGPEIDTDTQYF.

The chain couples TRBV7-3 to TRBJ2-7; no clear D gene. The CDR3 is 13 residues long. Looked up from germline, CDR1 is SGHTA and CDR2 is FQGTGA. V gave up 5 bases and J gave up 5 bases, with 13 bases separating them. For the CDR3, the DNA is TGTGCCAGCAGCCGGACGACGGTTGACGAGCAGTACTTC. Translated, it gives CASSRTTVDEQYF.

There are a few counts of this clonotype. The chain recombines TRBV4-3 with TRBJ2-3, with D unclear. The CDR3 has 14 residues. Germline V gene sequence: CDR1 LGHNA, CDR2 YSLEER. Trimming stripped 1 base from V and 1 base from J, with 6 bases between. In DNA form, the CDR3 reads TGCGCCAGCAGCCAAGGAGTGGGCACAGATACGCAGTATTTT. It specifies CASSQGVGTDTQYF.

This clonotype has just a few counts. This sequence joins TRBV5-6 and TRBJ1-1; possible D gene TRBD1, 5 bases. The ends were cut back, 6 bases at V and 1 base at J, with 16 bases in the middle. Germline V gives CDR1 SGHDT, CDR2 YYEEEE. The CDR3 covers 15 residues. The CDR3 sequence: CASTIAGGSNTEAFF. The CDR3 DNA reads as TGTGCCAGCACCATCGCGGGGGGATCGAACACTGAAGCTTTCTTT.

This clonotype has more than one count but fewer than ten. The CDR3 loop is CASSEKIGGREKLFF. The CDR3 DNA sequence: TGTGCCAGCAGTGAGAAAATCGGCGGGCGTGAAAAACTGTTTTTT. V usage is TRBV6-1 and J usage is TRBJ1-4, with D hard to call. The CDR3 covers 15 residues. Per germline, CDR1 MNHNS and CDR2 SASEGT. V gave up 3 bases and J gave up 7 bases, with 15 bases separating them.

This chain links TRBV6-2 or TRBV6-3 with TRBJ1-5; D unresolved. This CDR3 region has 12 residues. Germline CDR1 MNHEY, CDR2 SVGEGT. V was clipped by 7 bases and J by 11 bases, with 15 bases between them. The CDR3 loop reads CASTRTGGAQHF. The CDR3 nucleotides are TGTGCCAGCACTCGAACCGGTGGTGCCCAGCATTTT.

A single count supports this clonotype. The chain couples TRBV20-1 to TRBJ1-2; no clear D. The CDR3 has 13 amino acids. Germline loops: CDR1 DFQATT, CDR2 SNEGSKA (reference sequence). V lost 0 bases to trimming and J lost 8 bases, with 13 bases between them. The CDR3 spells CSAREDLVGGYTF. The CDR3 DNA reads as TGCAGTGCTAGAGAGGACCTGGTGGGCGGCTACACCTTC.

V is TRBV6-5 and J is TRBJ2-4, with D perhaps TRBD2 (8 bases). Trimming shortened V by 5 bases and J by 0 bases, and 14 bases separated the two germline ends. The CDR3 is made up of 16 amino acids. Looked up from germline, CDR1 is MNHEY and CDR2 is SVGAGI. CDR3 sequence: CASSLGGDRAKNIQYF. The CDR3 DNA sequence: TGTGCCAGCAGTCTCGGGGGGGACAGAGCCAAAAACATTCAGTACTTC.

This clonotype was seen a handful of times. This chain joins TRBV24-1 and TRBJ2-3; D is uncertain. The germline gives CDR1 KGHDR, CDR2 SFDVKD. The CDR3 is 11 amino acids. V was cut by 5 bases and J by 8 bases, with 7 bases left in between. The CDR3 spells CATSVLGTQYF. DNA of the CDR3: TGTGCCACCAGTGTCTTGGGTACGCAGTATTTT.

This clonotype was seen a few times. CDR3 sequence reads: CASSFLGYEQYV. The CDR3 nucleotides are TGTGCCAGCAGCTTTCTGGGATACGAGCAGTACGTC. The chain couples TRBV5-6 to TRBJ2-7, with D uncertain. Germline V lookup: CDR1 SGHDT, CDR2 YYEEEE. The CDR3 loop spans 12 amino acids. V gave up 2 bases and J gave up 4 bases, with 7 bases separating them.

The CDR3 nucleotides are TGTGCCAGCAGCCAAGAATCGGGAGTGAACTATGGCTACACCTTC. It translates to CASSQESGVNYGYTF. The chain couples TRBV4-2 to TRBJ1-2; D is uncertain. Trimming shortened V by 0 bases and J by 2 bases, and 10 bases separated the two germline ends. The CDR3 loop spans 15 amino acids. CDR1 is LGHNA, CDR2 YNFKEQ, per germline.

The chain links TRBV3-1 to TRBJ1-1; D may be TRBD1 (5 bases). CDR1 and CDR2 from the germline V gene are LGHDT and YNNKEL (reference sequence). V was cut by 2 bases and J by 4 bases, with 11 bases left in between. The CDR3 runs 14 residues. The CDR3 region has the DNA TGTGCCAGCAGCCAACGGGGCCTTTCCACTGAAGCTTTCTTT. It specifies CASSQRGLSTEAFF.

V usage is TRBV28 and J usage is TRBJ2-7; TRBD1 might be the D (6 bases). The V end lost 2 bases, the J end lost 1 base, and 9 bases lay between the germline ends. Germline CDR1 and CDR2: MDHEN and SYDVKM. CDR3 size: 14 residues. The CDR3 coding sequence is TGTGCCAGCAGTTTAGGGGGCCAATCCTACGAGCAGTACGTC. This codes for CASSLGGQSYEQYV.

CDR3 coding DNA: TGTGCCAGCAGTTACTCTCCAGGACGCTCTGGAAACACCATATATTTT. It encodes CASSYSPGRSGNTIYF. This chain uses TRBV6-5 with TRBJ1-3; no reliable D call. The CDR3 loop spans 16 amino acids. Trimming stripped 0 bases from V and 0 bases from J, with 9 bases between. Germline CDR1 MNHEY, CDR2 SVGAGI.

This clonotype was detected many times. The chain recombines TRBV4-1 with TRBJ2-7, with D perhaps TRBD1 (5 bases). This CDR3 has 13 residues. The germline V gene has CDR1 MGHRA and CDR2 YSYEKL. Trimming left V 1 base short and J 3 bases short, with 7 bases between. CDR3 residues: CASSQGTGYEQYV. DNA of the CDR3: TGCGCCAGCAGCCAAGGAACAGGCTACGAGCAGTACGTC.

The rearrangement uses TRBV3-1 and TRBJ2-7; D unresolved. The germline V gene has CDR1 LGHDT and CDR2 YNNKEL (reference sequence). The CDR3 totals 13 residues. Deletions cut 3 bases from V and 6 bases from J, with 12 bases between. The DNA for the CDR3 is TGTGCCAGCAGCCAGGGTGTTTCAGGCGAGCAGTACGTC. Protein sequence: CASSQGVSGEQYV.

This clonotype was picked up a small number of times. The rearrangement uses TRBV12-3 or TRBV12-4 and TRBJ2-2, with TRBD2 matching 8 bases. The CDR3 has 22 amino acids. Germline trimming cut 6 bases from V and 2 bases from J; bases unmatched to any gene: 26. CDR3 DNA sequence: TGTGCCAGCAGCCCGCGGAGGAGCGGGGGCCGGACTCATCTCACCAACACCGGGGAGCTGTTTTTT. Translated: CASSPRRSGGRTHLTNTGELFF.